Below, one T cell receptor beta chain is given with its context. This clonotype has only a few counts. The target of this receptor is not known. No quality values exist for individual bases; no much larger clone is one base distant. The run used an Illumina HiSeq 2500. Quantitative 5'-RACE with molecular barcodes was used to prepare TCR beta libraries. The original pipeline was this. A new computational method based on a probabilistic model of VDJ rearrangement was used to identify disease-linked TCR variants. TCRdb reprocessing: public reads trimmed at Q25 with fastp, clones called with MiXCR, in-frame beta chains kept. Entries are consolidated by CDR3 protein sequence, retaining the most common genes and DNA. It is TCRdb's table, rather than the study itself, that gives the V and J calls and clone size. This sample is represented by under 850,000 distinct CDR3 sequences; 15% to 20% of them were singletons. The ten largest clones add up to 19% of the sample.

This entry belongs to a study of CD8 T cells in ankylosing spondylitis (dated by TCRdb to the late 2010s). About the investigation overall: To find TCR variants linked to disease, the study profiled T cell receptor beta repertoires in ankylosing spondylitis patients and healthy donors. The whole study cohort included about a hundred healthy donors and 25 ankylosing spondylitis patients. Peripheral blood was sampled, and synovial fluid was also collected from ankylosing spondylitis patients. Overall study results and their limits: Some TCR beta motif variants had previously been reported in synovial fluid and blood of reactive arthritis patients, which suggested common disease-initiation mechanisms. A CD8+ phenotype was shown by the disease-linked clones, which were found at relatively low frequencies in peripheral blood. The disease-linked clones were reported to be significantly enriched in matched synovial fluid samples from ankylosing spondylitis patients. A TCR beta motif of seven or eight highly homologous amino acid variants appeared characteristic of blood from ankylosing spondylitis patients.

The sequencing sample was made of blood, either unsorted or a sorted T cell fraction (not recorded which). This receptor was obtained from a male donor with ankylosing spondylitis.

CDR3 region: CASSLTAGEETQYF. The sequenced DNA is TGTGCCAGCAGCTTAACGGCGGGGGAAGAGACCCAGTACTTC. The V and J segments used are TRBV7-3 and TRBJ2-5; the junction holds 7 bases that match TRBD2. V loses 0 bases at its end and J loses 3 bases; junction bases beyond the gene matches: 1. Reading from cysteine to phenylalanine, the CDR3 counts 14 amino acids. Only the CDR3 DNA stays, 42 bases, in frame from base 1. From a lookup of the germline V gene, CDR1 and CDR2 are SGHTA and FQGTGA.